The 26 T cell receptor beta chains below come from one sample, sequenced in a study of blood T cell repertoires in COVID-19 (TCRdb year 2020). Libraries were built with the immunoSEQ multiplex PCR assay. What TCRdb holds here is the immuneACCESS table cut down to in-frame rearrangements. Part of the clones is not present; checked against another copy, under half of the missing clones reflect an unresolved V gene, and the others are unexplained. This sample holds around 130,000 clones; approximately 77% were observed only once. In total, the top ten clones hold around 20% of the sample. What was sequenced was peripheral blood. The receptors stem from a man of 80 years or more with acute or convalescent COVID-19.

This clone was seen at least ten times. V and J are TRBV4-1 and TRBJ1-4, with 8 bases identical to TRBD1. The germline gives CDR1 MGHRA, CDR2 YSYEKL. This CDR3 has 13 amino acids. V lost 2 bases to trimming and J lost 8 bases; unmatched junction nucleotides: 1. CDR3 in DNA: TGCGCCAGCAGCCAATGGACAGGGGAAAAACTGTTTTTT. This translates into CASSQWTGEKLFF.

This chain connects TRBV7-2 to TRBJ1-1; D gene ambiguous. The CDR3 loop spans 13 amino acids. Germline values: CDR1 SGHTA, CDR2 FQGNSA. V lost 5 bases and J lost 2, with 9 bases in between. The CDR3 is CASSKERNTEAFF. CDR3 bases: TGTGCCAGCAGCAAGGAGAGAAACACTGAAGCTTTCTTT.

The chain employs TRBV15 and TRBJ2-5; 8 bases match TRBD1. The junction had 5 bases not matched to a gene; V was cut back by 1 base and J by 1 base. CDR3 length: 16 residues. CDR1 is LNHNV, CDR2 YYDKDF, per germline (reference sequence). CDR3 coding DNA: TGTGCCACCAGCAGAGGGCAGGGGGCCCGCCAAGAGACCCAGTACTTC. Protein: CATSRGQGARQETQYF.

The CDR3 DNA is TGCGCCAGCAGCCAAACGCCGACAGGGACAAATCAGCCCCAGCATTTT. The encoded protein is CASSQTPTGTNQPQHF. The chain links TRBV4-1 to TRBJ1-5; 7 bases agree with TRBD1. The germline V gene has CDR1 MGHRA and CDR2 YSYEKL. V lost 2 bases to trimming and J lost 4 bases; unmatched junction nucleotides: 8. CDR3 length equals 16 residues.

This clone came up once. The chain combines TRBV15 with TRBJ2-2; 7 bases are a match to TRBD2. Trimming at V came to 1 base and at J to 1 base, leaving 3 bases not matched to a gene. The CDR3 loop spans 16 amino acids. Germline CDR1 is LNHNV and CDR2 is YYDKDF (reference sequence). CDR3 residues: CATSRGVAGNTGELFF. CDR3 sequence (DNA): TGTGCCACCAGCAGAGGGGTAGCGGGGAACACCGGGGAGCTGTTTTTT.

This clone showed up many times. V and J are TRBV7-2 and TRBJ2-7, with 12 bases that match TRBD1. Per the germline V gene, CDR1 is SGHTA and CDR2 is FQGNSA. Trimming cost V 1 base and J 1 base; bases outside gene matches: 8. This CDR3 is built from 18 residues. The CDR3 DNA sequence: TGTGCCAGCAGCTTAGGGCGGGACAGGGGGCGACGGTCCTACGAGCAGTACTTC. Its protein product is CASSLGRDRGRRSYEQYF.

The genes are TRBV7-9 and TRBJ1-1; 9 nucleotides align to TRBD1. CDR1 SEHNR and CDR2 FQNEAQ come from the germline V gene (reference sequence). The CDR3 consists of 15 residues. V trimming: 5 bases; J trimming: 5 bases; junction bases outside the gene matches: 9. The CDR3 nucleotides are TGTGCCAGCAGCCCCCAACAGGGGGCGCGGACTGAAGCTTTCTTT. Translating it yields CASSPQQGARTEAFF.

This clone was observed a handful of times. The chain recombines TRBV12-3 or TRBV12-4 with TRBJ2-7; TRBD1 agrees at 7 bases. V gave up 6 bases and J gave up 6 bases; unmatched junction bases: 5. There are 12 residues in the CDR3. The chain's CDR3 is CASRLYRGEQYF. The CDR3 nucleotides are TGTGCCAGCAGGCTATACAGGGGCGAGCAGTACTTC.

The chain uses TRBV7-7 and TRBJ2-1, with D tentatively TRBD1 (6 bases). V lost 4 bases to trimming and J lost 10 bases, with 14 bases between them. Germline CDR1 reads SSHAT; CDR2 reads FNYEAQ (reference sequence). This CDR3 is built from 13 residues. Written as DNA, the CDR3 is TGTGCCAGCAGCTCAAACCCGGGACAAGAGCAGTTCTTC. As protein: CASSSNPGQEQFF.

The genes are TRBV10-3 and TRBJ2-5, with D hard to call. Trimming removed 6 bases from V and 1 base from J, with 12 bases in between. The length of the CDR3 is 14 residues. Germline V gene sequence: CDR1 ENHRY, CDR2 SYGVKD. CDR3 in amino acids: CAISSGSLQETQYF. As DNA, the CDR3 is TGTGCCATCAGCTCCGGGTCCCTCCAAGAGACCCAGTACTTC.

This sequence joins TRBV19 and TRBJ2-5, with 9 nucleotides matching TRBD1. This CDR3 comprises 14 residues. V was pared by 7 bases and J by 5 bases, with 8 bases of the junction left unmatched. Per the germline V gene, CDR1 is LNHDA and CDR2 is SQIVND (reference sequence). This CDR3 is CASTTGGPGETQYF. Written as DNA, the CDR3 is TGTGCCAGTACAACAGGGGGCCCGGGTGAGACCCAGTACTTC.

The chain recombines TRBV15 with TRBJ1-1, with 9 bases fitting TRBD1. Per the germline V gene, CDR1 is LNHNV and CDR2 is YYDKDF (reference sequence). There are 16 residues in the CDR3. J was trimmed by 9 bases and V by 3 bases; bases with no gene match: 14. The CDR3 protein is CATSRATGQGGVQAFF. As DNA, the CDR3 is TGTGCCACCAGCAGGGCCACGGGACAGGGTGGGGTCCAAGCTTTCTTT.

The J gene is TRBJ2-2, the V gene TRBV4-1; 7 bases are shared with TRBD1. Losses at the gene ends were 4 bases for V and 2 bases for J; bases not matched to a gene: 4. CDR3 length: 15 residues. CDR1 is MGHRA, CDR2 YSYEKL, per germline. In nucleotides, the CDR3 is TGCGCCAGCAGCCCAGGGACAGCTAACACCGGGGAGCTGTTTTTT. This codes for CASSPGTANTGELFF.

The J gene is TRBJ2-7, the V gene TRBV19; D might be TRBD1 (6 bases). This CDR3 contains 13 residues. Germline assignment: CDR1 LNHDA and CDR2 SQIVND (reference sequence). Trimming stripped 5 bases from V and 3 bases from J, with 11 bases between. CDR3 in amino acids: CASSPETGYEQYF. CDR3 nucleotide sequence: TGTGCCAGTAGTCCCGAGACAGGCTACGAGCAGTACTTC.

The sample holds a few counts of this clone. The V gene is TRBV12-1, the J gene TRBJ2-7; the table's D call TRBD1 went unverified against the DNA. TRBV12-1 represents a pseudogene. The CDR3 has 13 residues. The CDR3, as DNA: TGTGCCAGCAGATACACAGGGGCCTACGAGCAGTACTTC. Its protein product is CASRYTGAYEQYF.

This clone was detected only a few times. The V call is TRBV9, the J call TRBJ2-1; a weak D match, TRBD2 (7 bases). Germline V CDR1 and CDR2: SGDLS, YYNGEE. The CDR3 covers 13 residues. Deletions cut 6 bases from V and 8 bases from J, with 15 bases between. The CDR3 sequence is CASTPSGGHEQFF. The CDR3 nucleotides are TGTGCCAGCACTCCGTCGGGGGGCCATGAGCAGTTCTTC.

V and J are TRBV7-3 and TRBJ2-3; D uncertain. Trimming cost V 3 bases and J 4 bases, with 8 bases left between them. This CDR3 comprises 13 residues. The germline CDR1 and CDR2 sequences are SGHTA and FQGTGA. The CDR3 sequence is CASSLGLPDTQYF. DNA for the CDR3: TGTGCCAGCAGCTTGGGCCTCCCAGATACGCAGTATTTT. Full variable domain (missing parts from reference TRBV7-3 and TRBJ2-3): GAGVSQTPSNKVTEKGKYVELRCDPISGHTALYWYRQSLGQGPEFLIYFQGTGAADDSGLPNDRFFAVRPEGSVSTLKIQRTERGDSAVYLCASSLGLPDTQYFGPGTRLTVL.

The V call is TRBV6-6, the J call TRBJ1-2; D is unclear. Trimming removed 6 bases at V and 8 bases at J, with 10 bases between. This CDR3 has 11 amino acids. CDR1 is MNHNY, CDR2 SVGAGI, per germline (reference sequence). CDR3 sequence reads: CASRPNEGYTF. CDR3 coding DNA: TGTGCCAGCAGGCCTAACGAGGGCTACACCTTC.

This clone turned up a few times. The genes are TRBV11-2 and TRBJ1-1; D is undetermined. CDR3 length equals 14 residues. The V end was cut by 5 bases, the J end by 0 bases, with 10 bases between. Germline assignment: CDR1 SGHAT and CDR2 FQNNGV. This chain's CDR3 is CASSTRLMNTEAFF. CDR3 DNA: TGTGCCAGCAGCACTCGACTGATGAACACTGAAGCTTTCTTT.

This clone was detected only once. The V gene is TRBV2, the J gene TRBJ1-2; D not certain. V was clipped by 5 bases and J by 2 bases, with 12 bases between them. CDR1 and CDR2 (germline): SNHLY, FYNNEI. This CDR3 has 14 amino acids. CDR3 coding DNA: TGTGCCAGCAGTCTTCCCACCAGGAACTATGGCTACACCTTC. Translating it yields CASSLPTRNYGYTF.

In its sample, this clone was seen once. The chain employs TRBV6-1 and TRBJ1-1; a weak D match, TRBD1 (5 bases). Per the germline V gene, CDR1 is MNHNS and CDR2 is SASEGT. The length of the CDR3 is 16 residues. Trimming left V 2 bases short and J 0 bases short, with 13 bases between. CDR3 residues: CASSERGRGLNTEAFF. CDR3 in DNA: TGTGCCAGCAGTGAACGAGGTAGGGGTCTGAACACTGAAGCTTTCTTT.

This clone was observed at least ten times. The V call is TRBV7-9, the J call TRBJ1-2; D gene unclear. Germline V gene data show CDR1 as SEHNR and CDR2 as FQNEAQ (reference sequence). This CDR3 comprises 13 residues. With 5 bases removed from V and 0 bases from J, the gap between germline ends came to 7 bases. The CDR3 DNA follows: TGTGCCAGCAGCCTGGGCCCTAACTATGGCTACACCTTC. Its translation: CASSLGPNYGYTF.

The chain carries TRBV7-2 and TRBJ1-6; D gene uncertain. Germline CDR1 SGHTA, CDR2 FQGNSA. Trimming took off 3 bases at V and 10 bases at J, with 16 bases between the two ends. This CDR3 contains 15 residues. CDR3 residues: CASSFSISRESPLHF. The CDR3, as DNA: TGTGCCAGCAGCTTCTCTATCTCGCGGGAATCACCCCTCCACTTT.

The V gene is TRBV6-5, the J gene TRBJ1-6; D remains unclear. CDR1 MNHEY and CDR2 SVGAGI come from the germline V gene. This CDR3 has 14 residues. V was clipped by 6 bases and J by 4 bases, with 10 bases between them. The DNA for the CDR3 is TGTGCCAGCAGCTCCCGGGTTTATAATTCACCCCTCCACTTT. It codes for CASSSRVYNSPLHF.

The V call is TRBV28, the J call TRBJ1-5; no reliable D call. Looked up from germline, CDR1 is MDHEN and CDR2 is SYDVKM. CDR3 length: 18 amino acids. Trimming removed 3 bases at V and 1 base at J, with 19 bases between. The CDR3 sequence: CASSFFFPATTSNQPQHF. DNA for the CDR3: TGTGCCAGCAGTTTTTTTTTCCCCGCGACAACCAGCAATCAGCCCCAGCATTTT.

The rearrangement links TRBV3-1 (or the pseudogene TRBV3-2) to TRBJ1-4; D unresolved. Germline assignment: CDR1 LGHDT and CDR2 YNNKEL (reference sequence). V was clipped by 1 base and J by 6 bases, with 3 bases between them. CDR3 length: 12 amino acids. The CDR3 DNA reads TGTGCCAGCAGCCAAGTAGATGAAAAACTGTTTTTT. Amino acid sequence: CASSQVDEKLFF.